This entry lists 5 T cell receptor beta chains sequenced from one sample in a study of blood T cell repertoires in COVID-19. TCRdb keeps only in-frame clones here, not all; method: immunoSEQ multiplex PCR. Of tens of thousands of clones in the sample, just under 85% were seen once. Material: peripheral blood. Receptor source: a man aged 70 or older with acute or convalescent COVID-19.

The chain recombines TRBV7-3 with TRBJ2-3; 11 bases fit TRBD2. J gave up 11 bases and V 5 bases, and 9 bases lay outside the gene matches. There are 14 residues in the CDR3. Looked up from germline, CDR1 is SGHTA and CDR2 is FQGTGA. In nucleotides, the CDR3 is TGTGCCAGCAGCACAGGACTAGCGGGTGGACGGCAGTATTTT. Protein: CASSTGLAGGRQYF.

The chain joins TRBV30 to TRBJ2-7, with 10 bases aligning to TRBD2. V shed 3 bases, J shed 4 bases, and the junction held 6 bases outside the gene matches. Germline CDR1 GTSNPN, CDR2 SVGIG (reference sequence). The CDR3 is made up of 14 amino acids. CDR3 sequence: CAWRASGSGYEQYF. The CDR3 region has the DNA TGTGCCTGGAGAGCTAGCGGGAGTGGGTACGAGCAGTACTTC.

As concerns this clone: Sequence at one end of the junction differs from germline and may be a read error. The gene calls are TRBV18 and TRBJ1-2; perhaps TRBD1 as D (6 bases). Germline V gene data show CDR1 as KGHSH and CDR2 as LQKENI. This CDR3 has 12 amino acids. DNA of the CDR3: TGCGGCGCAGCAGGGGTTAACTATGGCTACACCTTC. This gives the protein CGAAGVNYGYTF.

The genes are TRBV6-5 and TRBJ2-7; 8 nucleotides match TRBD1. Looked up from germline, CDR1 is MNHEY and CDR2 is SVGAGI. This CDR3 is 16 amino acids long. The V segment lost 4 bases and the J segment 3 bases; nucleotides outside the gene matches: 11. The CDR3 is CASSSLRRTGFYEQYF. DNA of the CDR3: TGTGCCAGCAGTTCCCTCCGAAGGACAGGGTTCTACGAGCAGTACTTC.

CDR3 sequence (DNA): TGTGCCAGCAGTTACACCGGGACTAGCGGGGAAAATGAGCAGTTCTTC. Translation gives CASSYTGTSGENEQFF. The gene calls are TRBV6-5 and TRBJ2-1; TRBD2 agrees at 13 bases. The V and J ends lost 2 bases and 7 bases, in that order; junction bases with no gene match: 5. The germline CDR1 and CDR2 sequences are MNHEY and SVGAGI. The CDR3 extends over 16 amino acids.